In its sample, the clone carrying this TCR beta chain was seen many times. Its antigen is still unknown. The source of the sample is a study of T cells in Graves' hyperthyroidism and ophthalmopathy. As for the study in general: Peripheral blood sampling occurred at initial diagnosis, before any treatment.

RNA transcripts were the template for amplifying TCR beta CDR3 regions. Carried out on the TCR CDR3, a first-round RT-PCR used the HTBI primer set. TCRdb re-derived calls from the multiplex PCR reads in MiXCR, one entry per CDR3 protein. The sample shows 550,000 to 650,000 distinct CDR3 sequences, approximately 14% of them seen only once. The V end was cut by 4 bases, the J end by 2 bases, with 16 bases between. CDR1 SGHKS and CDR2 YYEKEE come from the germline V gene (reference sequence). The CDR3 is made up of 15 amino acids. Findings and limits, study-wide: Most thyroid clonotypes that were expanded above 0.001 also turned up in blood.

The rearrangement links TRBV5-5 to TRBJ2-7, with D unclear. The sequenced material came from blood. The TCR originated in a young woman with Graves' hyperthyroidism that later progressed to Graves' ophthalmopathy. CDR3 sequence reads: CASSPGSSETYEQYF. The CDR3, as DNA: TGTGCCAGCAGCCCCGGGTCCTCAGAGACCTACGAGCAGTACTTC.